Sequencing of this T cell receptor beta chain was carried out in a study of blood T cell repertoires in COVID-19. Overall study context: Samples of COVID-19 (acute and convalescent) were obtained from the United States, Italy and Spain.

As originally analysed: Nucleated cell number was recorded as an estimate derived from reference gene primer amplification. This table comes from immunoSEQ multiplex PCR, and its TCRdb copy is limited to in-frame clones, with some not included. V, J and clone size are taken as reported in that table, and D and trimming were inferred from the DNA itself. The repertoire has 300,000 to 400,000 clones, approximately 86% of them found once; the top ten carry 3.5% to 4.5%. Participant age was about 18 to 89 years, and participants resided in roughly 25 US areas. Participants were placed into cohorts based on the clinical history they reported. The sequence was collected from a middle-aged woman with acute COVID-19. The sequenced sample was PBMCs or T cells enriched from blood (not recorded which).

The CDR3 DNA reads TGTGCTAGTGGTCCACGACAGGGGGCTTTACCTGAAGCTTTCTTT. The encoded protein is CASGPRQGALPEAFF. The gene calls are TRBV12-5 and TRBJ1-1; 10 bases are shared with TRBD1. Unmatched junction bases numbered 9, after V lost 5 bases and J lost 6 bases. This CDR3 has 15 residues. Germline CDR1 and CDR2: LGHNT and FRNRAP.